Listed below are T cell receptor beta chains from one sample, sequenced in a study of T-cell reconstitution after alpha-beta-depleted transplantation in children. TCRdb called the PCR reads again in MiXCR, with one record for every CDR3 protein. The sample carries fewer than 150,000 distinct CDR3 sequences, about 21% recorded once. The sample in question was PBMCs, mostly from graft donor cells, obtained 180 days after TCRalphabeta/CD19-depleted stem cell transplant. All receptors come from a male patient aged 2 to 10 who had a stem cell transplant for chronic granulomatous disease, so the T cells may come from the graft donor. CDR3s include the opening cysteine and the closing phenylalanine or tryptophan.

CDR3aa | v_gene
CASSFLHRIDTGELFF | TRBV5-5
CASSLGQTQPQHF | TRBV18
CSVRQGADTEAFF | TRBV29-1
CASPSEYEQFF | TRBV7-9
CASSQDKKLSTSTDTQYF | TRBV4-1
CASSVAWGPYGYTF | TRBV27
CASRLGQGSNQPQHF | TRBV12-3/TRBV12-4
CASSPETSGNNEQFF | TRBV18
CASSQVLQRGVTQYF | TRBV3-1
CASSLDWTSGETYEQYF | TRBV7-8
CASSQTVRGVNEQFF | TRBV4-3
CASSLFADTSNEKLFF | TRBV5-1
CSASDRAIGRTEAFF | TRBV20-1
CASSLGGSGGQETQYF | TRBV7-2
CSARDRVSYEQYF | TRBV20-1
CASSVAWRGNEQFF | TRBV9
CSATRDRQFF | TRBV20-1
CASSLLGGNTEAFF | TRBV7-2
CSAGILASPTDTQYF | TRBV20-1
CASSPPSGSSYNEQFF | TRBV12-3/TRBV12-4
CSAAPYGRAADTQYF | TRBV20-1
CASSQTLGGLETQYF | TRBV11-2
CSVAQETQYF | TRBV29-1
CASRQGGAEETQYF | TRBV12-3/TRBV12-4
CSATQTADQETQYF | TRBV20-1
CASSLGGAPYNEQFF | TRBV12-3/TRBV12-4
CASSFHGQGSTEAFF | TRBV12-3/TRBV12-4
CATSRPPNEQFF | TRBV15
CAISILAGLNNEQFF | TRBV10-3
CASSSGGPWLNNSPLHF | TRBV7-8
CSARNPRTGAYEQYF | TRBV20-1
CSARGPQGLPNEKLFF | TRBV20-1
CASSLLESTEAFF | TRBV7-9
CASSMDSTRYEQYF | TRBV21-1
CSAKGTGKAFF | TRBV20-1
CSAKEPTYEQYF | TRBV20-1
CASSLEVAGVWTGELFF | TRBV5-1
CASSLVGDEQFF | TRBV7-2
CASSFPQKSSYEQYF | TRBV7-9
CASYGYGYTF | TRBV12-3/TRBV12-4
CSARDPRVRGRFYYTQYF | TRBV20-1
CASSPGPGTLTYEQYF | TRBV18
CASSRALAKNIQYF | TRBV7-2
CASSDRAPYNEQFF | TRBV3-1
CSASRPAGGRYNEQFF | TRBV20-1
CASSLPTGGPYEQYF | TRBV28
CASSQETTDEKLFF | TRBV4-1
CASSLDRDRSSYEQYF | TRBV5-1
CASSTTGFGTPYEQYF | TRBV5-1
CASSVDLIDTQYF | TRBV5-1
CSAARLGGSSTDTQYF | TRBV20-1
CASSLGIYGYTF | TRBV12-3/TRBV12-4
CSVLSRSNYGYTF | TRBV29-1
CSARALGASGANVLTF | TRBV20-1